Sequencing of this T cell receptor (beta chain) was carried out in a study of cytomegalovirus exposure and HLA in healthy donors. Study information: There were under 140 million unique TCR beta sequences, drawn from about 200 million T cells, in an earlier analysis. Out of around 360 genotyped donors, 81% belonged to the Caucasian-associated ancestry cluster. Study-level findings and limits: Several of the most significant clusters were apparently associated with common viral pathogens in a later analysis.

The PCR made use of 60 Vbeta and 13 Jbeta primers. In the original workflow: Later, about 80 million unique TCR beta chains were counted in an analysis, and roughly 11 million of them were shared. Assay: immunoSEQ multiplex PCR; the TCRdb copy retains only in-frame clones and omits some. D and trimming come from the DNA, and the V and J calls and clone size come from that table. The table gives 200,000 to 250,000 clones; the top ten clones make up around 1.1% of it. Looked up from germline, CDR1 is SGHDT and CDR2 is YYEEEE. V lost 4 bases, J lost 11 bases, and 14 bases stayed unmatched. There are 15 residues in the CDR3. As for this clone: The antigen is unknown.

The chain recombines TRBV5-6 with TRBJ2-5; TRBD2 matches at 10 bases. The sample was PBMCs. The sequence came from a girl aged 2 to 9 in good health and CMV-seropositive. CDR3 coding DNA: TGTGCCAGCAGCGTTAGCGGGAGGCCCGGTTTGGAGCAGTACTTC. It is translated as CASSVSGRPGLEQYF.